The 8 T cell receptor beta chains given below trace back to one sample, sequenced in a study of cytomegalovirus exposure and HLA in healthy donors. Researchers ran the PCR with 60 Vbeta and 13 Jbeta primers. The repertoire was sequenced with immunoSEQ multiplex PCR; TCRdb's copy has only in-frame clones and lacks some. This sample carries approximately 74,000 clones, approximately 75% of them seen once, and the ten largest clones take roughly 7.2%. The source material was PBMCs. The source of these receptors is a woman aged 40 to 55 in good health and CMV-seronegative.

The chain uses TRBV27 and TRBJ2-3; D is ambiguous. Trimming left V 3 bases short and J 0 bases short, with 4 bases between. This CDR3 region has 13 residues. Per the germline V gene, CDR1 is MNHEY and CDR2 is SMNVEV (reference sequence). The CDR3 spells CASSLTSTDTQYF. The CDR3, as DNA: TGTGCCAGCAGTTTGACTAGCACAGATACGCAGTATTTT.

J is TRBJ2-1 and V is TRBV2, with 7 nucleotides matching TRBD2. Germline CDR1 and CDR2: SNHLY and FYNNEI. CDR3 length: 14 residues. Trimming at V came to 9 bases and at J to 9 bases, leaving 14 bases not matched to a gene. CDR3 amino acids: CASHLAGDRSEQFF. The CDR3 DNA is TGTGCCAGTCACCTGGCGGGGGATAGGAGTGAGCAGTTCTTC.

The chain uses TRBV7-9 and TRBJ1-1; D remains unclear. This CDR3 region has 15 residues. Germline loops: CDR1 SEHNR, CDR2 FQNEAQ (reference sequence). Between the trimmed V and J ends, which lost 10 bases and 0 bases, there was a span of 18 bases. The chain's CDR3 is CATRRDRPMNTEAFF. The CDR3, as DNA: TGTGCCACAAGACGGGATAGGCCCATGAACACTGAAGCTTTCTTT. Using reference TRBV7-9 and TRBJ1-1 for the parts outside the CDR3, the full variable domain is DTGVSQNPRHKITKRGQNVTFRCDPISEHNRLYWYRQTLGQGPEFLTYFQNEAQLEKSRLLSDRFSAERPKGSFSTLEIQRTEQGDSAMYLCATRRDRPMNTEAFFGQGTRLTVV.

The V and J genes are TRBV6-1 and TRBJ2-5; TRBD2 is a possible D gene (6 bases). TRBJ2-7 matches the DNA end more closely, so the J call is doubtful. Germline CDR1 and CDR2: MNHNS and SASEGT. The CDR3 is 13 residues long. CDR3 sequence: CASTHGGSYEQYF. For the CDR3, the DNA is TGTGCCAGCACCCATGGGGGGAGCTACGAGCAGTACTTC.

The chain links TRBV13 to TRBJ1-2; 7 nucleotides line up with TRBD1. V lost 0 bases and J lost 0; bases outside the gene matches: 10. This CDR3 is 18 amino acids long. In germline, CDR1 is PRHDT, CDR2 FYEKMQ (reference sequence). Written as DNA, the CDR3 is TGTGCCAGCAGCTTAGGGGCTCCGGGACAGTCTTCTAACTATGGCTACACCTTC. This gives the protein CASSLGAPGQSSNYGYTF. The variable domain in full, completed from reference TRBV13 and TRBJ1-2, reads AAGVIQSPRHLIKEKRETATLKCYPIPRHDTVYWYQQGPGQDPQFLISFYEKMQSDKGSIPDRFSAQQFSDYHSELNMSSLELGDSALYFCASSLGAPGQSSNYGYTFGSGTRLTVV.

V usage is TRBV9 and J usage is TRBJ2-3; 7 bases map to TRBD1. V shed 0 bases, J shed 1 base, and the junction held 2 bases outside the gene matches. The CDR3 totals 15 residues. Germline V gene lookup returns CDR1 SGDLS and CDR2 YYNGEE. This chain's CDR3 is CASSVEGAGTDTQYF. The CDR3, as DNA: TGTGCCAGCAGCGTAGAGGGGGCTGGCACAGATACGCAGTATTTT.

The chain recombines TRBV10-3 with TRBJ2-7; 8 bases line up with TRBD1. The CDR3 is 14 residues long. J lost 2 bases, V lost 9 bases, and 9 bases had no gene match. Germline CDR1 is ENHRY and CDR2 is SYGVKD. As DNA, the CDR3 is TGTGCCATACAAATTGACAGGGGAGCCTACGAGCAGTACTTC. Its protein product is CAIQIDRGAYEQYF.

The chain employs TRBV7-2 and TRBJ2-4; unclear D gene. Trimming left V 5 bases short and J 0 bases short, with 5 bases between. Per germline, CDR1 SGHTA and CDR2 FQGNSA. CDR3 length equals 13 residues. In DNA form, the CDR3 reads TGTGCCAGCAGCCCTAGAGCCAAAAACATTCAGTACTTC. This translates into CASSPRAKNIQYF.